A selection of T cell receptor beta chains follows, all from one sample in a study of T cells in localized non-small cell lung cancer. Produced via immunoSEQ multiplex PCR; TCRdb's table is partial and in-frame only. This sample has tens of thousands of clones; approximately 72% occur once, and the top ten carry about 36%. The material was peripheral blood, obtained before any cancer treatment. The receptors stem from a male donor aged 60 or over with stage II squamous cell lung carcinoma. The CDR3 runs from the conserved cysteine through the conserved F or W. The D gene is left open where the match is weak. Size is stated for part of the rows, as once, few or many counts, or as a class when the clone is expanded.

J gene | V gene | D gene | clone size | CDR3 protein | CDR3 DNA
TRBJ2-6 | TRBV10-3 | TRBD1 | . | CAISHTETGGNSGANVLTF | TGTGCCATCAGCCACACCGAGACAGGGGGGAACTCTGGGGCCAACGTCCTGACTTTC
TRBJ2-7 | TRBV7-6 | TRBD1 | . | CASSTRGQGAYEQYF | TGTGCCAGCAGCACCCGCGGCCAGGGGGCCTACGAGCAGTACTTC
TRBJ2-5 | TRBV28 | . | few | CASSLHRDETQYF | TGTGCCAGCAGTCTCCACAGGGATGAGACCCAGTACTTC
TRBJ2-5 | TRBV4-1 | TRBD1 | . | CASSQEAGTGSRETQYF | TGCGCCAGCAGCCAAGAGGCGGGGACAGGGTCCCGAGAGACCCAGTACTTC
TRBJ1-6 | TRBV28 | TRBD1 | . | CASSRAGQGAYSPLHF | TGTGCCAGCAGTCGAGCCGGACAGGGGGCATATTCACCCCTCCACTTT
TRBJ1-1 | TRBV7-3 | . | once | CASSFPGNTEAFF | TGTGCCAGCAGCTTCCCCGGGAACACTGAAGCTTTCTTT
TRBJ1-1 | TRBV11-2 | . | . | CASSLVQALNTEAFF | TGTGCCAGCAGCTTAGTACAGGCCCTAAACACTGAAGCTTTCTTT
TRBJ2-5 | TRBV19 | TRBD2 | . | CASSINSGRSMETQYF | TGTGCCAGTAGTATTAATAGCGGGAGATCGATGGAGACCCAGTACTTC
TRBJ1-2 | TRBV10-3 | . | . | CAISGPGEGANYGYTF | TGTGCCATCAGTGGTCCCGGGGAGGGCGCCAACTATGGCTACACCTTC
TRBJ2-3 | TRBV4-2 | . | . | CASSQAGRGLDTQYF | TGTGCCAGCAGCCAAGCGGGGAGGGGGTTGGATACGCAGTATTTT
TRBJ2-7 | TRBV2 | TRBD1 | . | CASRDRAYEQYF | TGTGCCAGCAGGGACAGGGCATACGAGCAGTACTTC
TRBJ2-5 | TRBV2 | TRBD1 | . | CASRANRGREETQYF | TGTGCCAGCAGGGCAAACAGGGGGCGCGAAGAGACCCAGTACTTC
TRBJ2-1 | TRBV9 | . | . | CASSVWGSSVNEQFF | TGTGCCAGCAGCGTTTGGGGTTCTTCTGTAAATGAGCAGTTCTTC
TRBJ2-5 | TRBV2 | . | . | CASSVHQGDETQYF | TGTGCCAGCAGTGTACATCAGGGCGACGAGACCCAGTACTTC
TRBJ2-1 | TRBV6-5 | TRBD2 | once | CASRDPSGGRNEQFF | TGTGCCAGCAGGGACCCTAGCGGGGGGCGCAATGAGCAGTTCTTC
TRBJ2-1 | TRBV6-5 | TRBD2 | . | CASSYRETSGYNEQFF | TGTGCCAGCAGTTACCGGGAGACTAGCGGATACAATGAGCAGTTCTTC
TRBJ1-2 | TRBV6-5 | . | . | CASRETGTGYTF | TGTGCCAGCAGAGAAACAGGGACCGGCTACACCTTC